This record concerns one T cell receptor (beta chain) sequence. This entry belongs to a study of T cell responses to AZD1222 COVID-19 vaccine. Across the study: Combined were second doses at about 4 or about 12 weeks.

V lost 2 bases to trimming and J lost 7 bases, with 9 bases between them. Germline assignment: CDR1 MNHEY and CDR2 SMNVEV (reference sequence). The CDR3 spans 13 residues. Profiling relied on immunoSEQ multiplex PCR, and the TCRdb table lists in-frame clones only, not all of them. The table includes some 150,000 clones, just over 90% detected once. Sequenced material: peripheral blood, taken on day 0 of AZD1222 vaccination. The chain recombines TRBV27 with TRBJ1-5; D not certain. This sequence originates from an adult in good health. CDR3 in DNA: TGTGCCAGCAGTTTAAACGCGGAACAGCCCCAGCATTTT. It encodes CASSLNAEQPQHF.